What follows are 22 T cell receptor beta chains derived from one specimen sequenced in a study of blood T cells in healthy people across ages. For the second PCR, which ran for about 6 to 11 cycles, a sample-barcoded 5' primer and a J-beta primer mix were used. MiXCR, applied by TCRdb to the 5' RACE reads, yields one record per CDR3 protein. Of 1.5 million to 2 million distinct CDR3 sequences listed, 39% are singletons. The sample taken for sequencing was blood. All receptors derive from a human donor in good health.

This clonotype was seen a handful of times. V is TRBV5-1 and J is TRBJ2-5, with D possibly matching TRBD2 (5 bases). The germline CDR1 and CDR2 sequences are SGHRS and YFSETQ. The CDR3 has 15 residues. Trimming removed 4 bases at V and 4 bases at J, with 17 bases between. DNA of the CDR3: TGCGCCAGCAGCATCGGACCAGTCCGGGGAGAGACCCAGTACTTC. This gives the protein CASSIGPVRGETQYF.

The table lists this clonotype with a few counts. This rearrangement joins TRBV5-6 to TRBJ1-2, with D perhaps matching TRBD1 (5 bases). This CDR3 has 13 residues. The V end lost 4 bases, the J end lost 6 bases, and 13 bases lay between the germline ends. Per the germline V gene, CDR1 is SGHDT and CDR2 is YYEEEE. CDR3 in amino acids: CASSAAYRNGYTF. CDR3 sequence (DNA): TGTGCCAGCAGCGCCGCCTACAGGAATGGCTACACCTTC.

This clonotype was seen more than once but under ten times. The gene calls are TRBV7-9 and TRBJ2-3, with TRBD2 identical over 7 bases. Looked up from germline, CDR1 is SEHNR and CDR2 is FQNEAQ (reference sequence). With 4 bases clipped from V and 14 bases from J, the junction kept 15 bases outside the gene matches. This CDR3 spans 14 amino acids. CDR3 coding DNA: TGTGCCAGCAGCTCAGCCGCGGTACTAGCGATCTCGTATTTT. This gives the protein CASSSAAVLAISYF.

This chain uses TRBV9 with TRBJ2-1, with D possibly being TRBD2 (6 bases). Germline CDR1 SGDLS, CDR2 YYNGEE. The V and J ends lost 0 bases and 3 bases respectively, with 10 bases between them. CDR3 length: 15 amino acids. The CDR3 nucleotides are TGTGCCAGCAGCGTAGACGGGGGATTCTACAATGAGCAGTTCTTC. It yields the protein CASSVDGGFYNEQFF. The full variable domain, with the rest looked up from reference TRBV9 and TRBJ2-1, is DSGVTQTPKHLITATGQRVTLRCSPRSGDLSVYWYQQSLDQGLQFLIQYYNGEERAKGNILERFSAQQFPDLHSELNLSSLELGDSALYFCASSVDGGFYNEQFFGPGTRLTVL.

The chain uses TRBV2 and TRBJ2-1, with no clear D. V lost 3 bases and J lost 1, with 19 bases in between. CDR1 is SNHLY and CDR2 is FYNNEI in the germline V gene. The CDR3 runs 18 residues. The CDR3 here is CASSELVGGSRSYNEQFF. In nucleotides, the CDR3 is TGTGCCAGCAGTGAGTTAGTGGGCGGAAGCAGGTCCTACAATGAGCAGTTCTTC.

V and J are TRBV6-6 and TRBJ1-4; D uncertain. Germline V gives CDR1 MNHNY, CDR2 SVGAGI (reference sequence). V shed 0 bases and J shed 0 bases, with 11 bases lying between them. The CDR3 extends over 17 amino acids. CDR3 residues: CASSYSLRVATNEKLFF. The CDR3 coding sequence is TGTGCCAGCAGTTACTCTTTGCGGGTAGCAACTAATGAAAAACTGTTTTTT.

CDR3 in amino acids: CASSTGGLEQFF. The CDR3 DNA is TGTGCCAGCAGCACCGGAGGACTCGAGCAGTTCTTC. This chain connects TRBV6-2 or TRBV6-3 to TRBJ2-1; D may be TRBD2 (5 bases). Germline CDR1 MNHEY, CDR2 SVGEGT. V dropped 6 bases and J dropped 10 bases, with 13 bases sitting between them. The CDR3 runs to 12 residues.

The chain is built from TRBV20-1 and TRBJ2-1, with 7 bases matching TRBD1. There are 14 residues in the CDR3. Germline trimming cut 4 bases from V and 7 bases from J; bases unmatched to any gene: 10. Germline-derived CDR1 and CDR2 are DFQATT and SNEGSKA (reference sequence). CDR3 nucleotides: TGCAGTGCTACCCAGACAGGGAGTAGGAATGAGCAGTTCTTC. Residues: CSATQTGSRNEQFF.

This clonotype was found a few times. The chain recombines TRBV12-3 or TRBV12-4 with TRBJ2-1; D may be TRBD1 or TRBD2 (5 bases each). The CDR3 is 16 residues long. Deletions cut 4 bases from V and 2 bases from J, with 15 bases between. The CDR3 DNA reads TGTGCCAGCAGTTCCCCGGGGCAGCGACCCTACAATGAGCAGTTCTTC. It yields the protein CASSSPGQRPYNEQFF.

The V call is TRBV20-1, the J call TRBJ1-1; D not resolved. There are 15 residues in the CDR3. Trimming removed 3 bases from V and 0 bases from J, with 14 bases in between. Germline CDR1 and CDR2: DFQATT and SNEGSKA (reference sequence). The CDR3 sequence: CSASSQIEMNTEAFF. CDR3 in DNA: TGCAGTGCTAGTTCACAGATTGAGATGAACACTGAAGCTTTCTTT.

This clonotype turned up a few times. CDR3 in amino acids: CASGPGPFTDTQYF. CDR3 coding DNA: TGTGCCAGCGGCCCGGGACCATTCACAGATACGCAGTATTTT. The V and J genes are TRBV7-9 and TRBJ2-3; either TRBD1 or TRBD2 may supply D (5 bases each). This CDR3 is built from 14 residues. CDR1 and CDR2 from the germline V gene are SEHNR and FQNEAQ (reference sequence). Trimming took 8 bases from V and 2 from J, leaving 14 bases between them.

The chain uses TRBV7-2 and TRBJ2-7; D call uncertain. The V gene lost 4 bases and the J gene lost 1 base, with 11 bases spanning the gap. The CDR3 runs 14 residues. The V gene's germline CDR1 is SGHTA and CDR2 FQGNSA. The CDR3 spells CASSSQTLSYEQYF. DNA of the CDR3: TGTGCCAGCAGCTCCCAGACATTGTCCTACGAGCAGTACTTC.

The rearrangement uses TRBV28 and TRBJ2-6, with D hard to call. CDR3 length equals 16 residues. Germline assignment: CDR1 MDHEN and CDR2 SYDVKM. Trimming shortened V by 3 bases and J by 1 base, and 10 bases separated the two germline ends. DNA for the CDR3: TGTGCCAGCAGTTTTATGATGGGATCTGGGGCCAACGTCCTGACTTTC. Translating it yields CASSFMMGSGANVLTF.

The chain has TRBV12-3 or TRBV12-4 and TRBJ2-7, with a possible D match to TRBD1 (5 bases). Trimming removed 2 bases at V and 10 bases at J, with 12 bases between. This CDR3 spans 12 amino acids. CDR3 sequence: CASSLTGPPQYF. CDR3 in DNA: TGTGCCAGCAGTTTAACAGGCCCTCCCCAGTACTTC.

The chain links TRBV25-1 to TRBJ2-3; possibly TRBD1 for D (5 bases). Germline V gene lookup returns CDR1 MGHDK and CDR2 SYGVNS. The CDR3 is 18 residues long. Trimming cost V 3 bases and J 0 bases, with 19 bases left between them. CDR3 sequence: CASSDNAPTVRSTDTQYF. DNA for the CDR3: TGTGCCAGCAGTGATAATGCGCCGACAGTGAGAAGCACAGATACGCAGTATTTT.

The chain carries TRBV7-3 and TRBJ2-5; TRBD2 matches 9 bases. Germline V gene sequence: CDR1 SGHTA, CDR2 FQGTGA. This CDR3 region has 17 residues. Trimming took 5 bases from V and 1 from J; bases not matched to a gene: 11. CDR3 bases: TGTGCCAGCAGCCCTCCCATAGCGGGGGACCCCCAAGAGACCCAGTACTTC. Its protein is CASSPPIAGDPQETQYF.

This clonotype came up a few times. This chain links TRBV7-9 with TRBJ2-5, with D perhaps given as TRBD1 or TRBD2 (5 bases each). The CDR3 has 15 residues. The germline CDR1 and CDR2 sequences are SEHNR and FQNEAQ (reference sequence). Trimming took off 3 bases at V and 5 bases at J, with 16 bases between the two ends. In DNA, the CDR3 is TGTGCCAGCAGCTTTCGCGGCAGGGAGTGGGAGACCCAGTACTTC. Residues: CASSFRGREWETQYF. Drawing the rest from reference TRBV7-9 and TRBJ2-5, the complete variable domain is DTGVSQNPRHKITKRGQNVTFRCDPISEHNRLYWYRQTLGQGPEFLTYFQNEAQLEKSRLLSDRFSAERPKGSFSTLEIQRTEQGDSAMYLCASSFRGREWETQYFGPGTRLLVL.

The genes are TRBV12-3 or TRBV12-4 and TRBJ1-2; D perhaps matches TRBD1 (6 bases). This CDR3 has 14 amino acids. V was cut by 2 bases and J by 8 bases, with 15 bases left in between. The CDR3 reads CASSLYWGLNGYTF. The CDR3, as DNA: TGTGCCAGCAGTTTATATTGGGGGCTAAACGGCTACACCTTC.

The J gene is TRBJ1-2, the V gene TRBV25-1; D is uncertain. The V gene's germline CDR1 is MGHDK and CDR2 SYGVNS. This CDR3 has 14 amino acids. Trimming removed 1 base at V and 4 bases at J, with 10 bases between. For the CDR3, the DNA is TGTGCCAGCAGTGAATTTGGGATCCTCTATGGCTACACCTTC. Translation gives CASSEFGILYGYTF.

The genes are TRBV5-6 and TRBJ2-2; 7 positions agree with TRBD1. Germline CDR1 SGHDT, CDR2 YYEEEE. There are 17 residues in the CDR3. Germline trimming cut 4 bases from V and 5 bases from J; bases unmatched to any gene: 14. The CDR3 loop is CASSPGTEGGRTGELFF. In DNA form, the CDR3 reads TGTGCCAGCAGCCCCGGGACAGAAGGAGGAAGGACCGGGGAGCTGTTTTTT.

For the CDR3, the DNA is TGCAGCGTTGTCGGACAGGGGAGTCTCTCTAGCTATGGCTACACCTTC. It codes for CSVVGQGSLSSYGYTF. The chain combines TRBV29-1 with TRBJ1-2; 9 bases fit TRBD1. Looked up from germline, CDR1 is SQVTM and CDR2 is ANQGSEA. This CDR3 is built from 16 residues. V shed 4 bases, J shed 4 bases, and the junction held 13 bases outside the gene matches.

The V call is TRBV6-2 or TRBV6-3, the J call TRBJ1-5; no clear D. V was shortened by 1 base and J by 6 bases, with 4 bases between the two germline ends. The CDR3 is made up of 12 amino acids. CDR1 MNHEY and CDR2 SVGEGT come from the germline V gene. CDR3 sequence reads: CASSYYTQPQHF. The CDR3 DNA sequence: TGTGCCAGCAGTTACTATACTCAGCCCCAGCATTTT.